This T cell receptor beta chain stems from a study of blood T cells in healthy people across ages. Study-wide results and caveats: Strongly correlated with naive T cell percentage was TCR beta diversity.

The CDR3 is 13 amino acids. The junction had 3 bases not matched to a gene; V was cut back by 3 bases and J by 9 bases. Germline CDR1 reads DFQATT; CDR2 reads SNEGSKA (reference sequence). The sample, approximately 10 milliliters of peripheral blood, was drawn from each donor. In this sample, this clonotype turned up a few times. Antigen: not known. A second about 7 to 11 cycle PCR used barcoded and J-beta primers. Each cDNA molecule was tagged by a template-switch adaptor that had 12 random nucleotides. Each single sample gave us at least 3 million CDR3-containing paired-end reads. TCRdb reanalysed the 5' RACE reads using MiXCR and keeps one entry per CDR3 protein. The sample includes some 750,000 distinct CDR3 sequences, 20% to 25% of them seen just once.

The rearrangement joins TRBV20-1 to TRBJ2-1; 12 bases agree with TRBD2. Sequenced sample: blood. The TCR was taken from a man between 65 and 79 years old in good health. The CDR3 coding sequence is TGCAGTGCTAGGACTAGCGGGAGTGGTGAGCAGTTCTTC. Translated: CSARTSGSGEQFF.